This TCR beta chain was obtained from a study of Ad26.COV2.S vaccination and SARS-CoV-2 variants. Germline V gives CDR1 LGHDT, CDR2 YNNKEL (reference sequence). The CDR3 is made up of 15 amino acids. V lost 2 bases and J lost 3, with 12 bases in between. Sequencing used immunoSEQ multiplex PCR; TCRdb keeps in-frame clones, though not all of them. Of some 39,000 clones in the sample, approximately 80% were seen once. The sequences come from peripheral blood, collected after recovery from COVID-19. The chain couples TRBV3-1 (or the pseudogene TRBV3-2) to TRBJ2-3; D remains ambiguous. The TCR comes from a human donor who had recovered from COVID-19. This CDR3 reads CASSQKSSTTDTQYF. CDR3 sequence (DNA): TGTGCCAGCAGCCAAAAATCTTCCACAACAGATACGCAGTATTTT.